Listed below are T cell receptor beta chains from one sample, sequenced in a study of CD8 T cells in ankylosing spondylitis. TCRdb recomputed calls from the 5' RACE reads with MiXCR, one row per CDR3 protein. In the table there are about 250,000 distinct CDR3 sequences, under 35% of which are singletons. The material sequenced was blood, either unsorted or a sorted T cell fraction (not recorded which). The receptors come from a male donor with ankylosing spondylitis or in good health (not recorded which). CDR3s include the opening cysteine and the closing phenylalanine or tryptophan. Each record gives: V gene, CDR3 length, clone size, J gene, D gene, CDR3 protein. The D gene is left open where the match is weak. For some rows the clone size is stated as once, few or many, or as a class when expanded; others skip it.

>TRBV11-1|14|.|TRBJ1-1|.
CASSLSRVGTEAFF
>TRBV20-1|14|.|TRBJ2-4|.
CSATGARAKNIQYF
>TRBV6-2/TRBV6-3|15|.|TRBJ2-1|.
CASSMRGGASNEQFF
>TRBV12-3/TRBV12-4|14|few|TRBJ1-5|.
CASSPTGRAQPQHF
>TRBV28|14|few|TRBJ2-7|TRBD1
CASSLRQGAREQYF
>TRBV12-3/TRBV12-4|13|.|TRBJ1-6|.
CASSANGNSPLHF
>TRBV20-1|17|few|TRBJ2-1|.
CSADPFQAQSSYNEQFF
>TRBV6-5|15|few|TRBJ2-3|.
CASSSRLDSTDTQYF
>TRBV10-3|14|few|TRBJ2-7|.
CAISEAPATYEQYF
>TRBV5-6|17|.|TRBJ2-5|TRBD2
CASSYGSSGGYQETQYF
>TRBV5-1|15|once|TRBJ1-2|.
CASSPPGQVGYGYTF
>TRBV20-1|15|.|TRBJ1-6|.
CSARARGDTSSPLHF
>TRBV7-8|16|.|TRBJ2-5|.
CASSSGTGTAQETQYF
>TRBV20-1|14|.|TRBJ2-7|.
CSALPPGGLGEQYF
>TRBV20-1|16|.|TRBJ2-3|TRBD2
CSARKTGLAGGDTQYF
>TRBV4-2|16|.|TRBJ1-2|.
CASSQGPPTDGYGYTF
>TRBV27|12|.|TRBJ1-6|.
CASSSPQSPLHF
>TRBV7-9|16|.|TRBJ2-7|TRBD1
CASSFGGGQGSYEQYF
>TRBV5-6|16|.|TRBJ2-3|TRBD1
CASRAGTGGITDTQYF
>TRBV20-1|13|few|TRBJ2-5|TRBD1
CSARDSDHGTQYF
>TRBV27|14|.|TRBJ2-3|.
CASSSTRITDTQYF
>TRBV15|15|few|TRBJ2-3|.
CATSSQSSAADTQYF
>TRBV29-1|13|few|TRBJ2-5|.
CSVSMGSGQTQYF
>TRBV12-3/TRBV12-4|13|.|TRBJ2-5|.
CASKPGLGETQYF
>TRBV25-1|14|few|TRBJ2-7|.
CASSEYGYTYEQYF
>TRBV2|13|.|TRBJ2-5|.
CASSPQGGGTQYF
>TRBV20-1|18|few|TRBJ2-4|TRBD1
CSARVSVGQGAAKNIQYF
>TRBV2|13|.|TRBJ1-6|.
CASRRQQNSPLHF
>TRBV28|13|few|TRBJ1-5|.
CAISEGGDQPQHF
>TRBV25-1|16|.|TRBJ2-2|TRBD2
CASRRSGGRSGGELFF
>TRBV12-3/TRBV12-4|16|few|TRBJ1-3|TRBD1
CASSLSTGTSGNTIYF
>TRBV12-3/TRBV12-4|15|.|TRBJ1-4|.
CASSWSQSRGEKLFF
>TRBV29-1|14|few|TRBJ2-1|TRBD1
CSALGDRAYNEQFF
>TRBV20-1|13|few|TRBJ1-2|.
CSARDIRGYGYTF
>TRBV7-9|14|many|TRBJ1-1|.
CATSRETRNTEAFF
>TRBV5-1|13|.|TRBJ2-3|.
CASSTRNTDTQYF
>TRBV10-3|15|.|TRBJ1-1|.
CAISESEATNTEAFF
>TRBV4-1|15|.|TRBJ1-5|.
CASSQSDSSNQPQHF
>TRBV20-1|15|few|TRBJ2-7|.
CSARKGGGNSYEQYF
>TRBV4-2|15|.|TRBJ1-1|.
CASSQDLGGVAEAFF
>TRBV5-6|16|.|TRBJ1-5|.
CASSSHRPYSNQPQHF
>TRBV20-1|11|.|TRBJ2-7|.
CSARQPSEQYF
>TRBV7-6|19|.|TRBJ2-1|.
CASSLAAFLGTHGYNEQFF
>TRBV7-8|16|.|TRBJ2-7|TRBD1
CASSQSRTGRPYEQYF
>TRBV20-1|14|few|TRBJ1-1|.
CSASNRAEIAEAFF
>TRBV4-1|15|.|TRBJ1-5|.
CASSARANSNQPQHF
>TRBV6-8|18|few|TRBJ2-1|TRBD2
CASSPTPGLAGGYDEQFF
>TRBV20-1|19|many|TRBJ2-3|TRBD1
CSARESLWTGPTSPDTQYF
>TRBV15|14|few|TRBJ2-1|.
CATSRDMDGNEQFF
>TRBV10-2|15|few|TRBJ2-7|TRBD2
CASSESGGGVYEQYF
>TRBV7-6|17|few|TRBJ2-2|TRBD1
CASSPRTGNLNTGELFF
>TRBV11-2|17|.|TRBJ2-1|TRBD2
CASSLFSASGGGNEQFF
>TRBV10-3|14|.|TRBJ2-6|.
CASAEESGANVLTF
>TRBV29-1|13|.|TRBJ2-3|TRBD1
CSVAFRGTGTQYF
>TRBV29-1|17|.|TRBJ2-1|.
CSADIPGHQSSYNEQFF
>TRBV4-2|16|.|TRBJ2-3|TRBD2
CASSLRTGTTTDTQYF
>TRBV12-3/TRBV12-4|16|few|TRBJ2-5|TRBD2
CASSTGAGYAGWTQYF